This passage covers 4 T cell receptor beta chains from one sample sequenced in a study of blood T cell repertoires in COVID-19. The protocol was immunoSEQ multiplex PCR, while the TCRdb copy is restricted to in-frame clones and leaves out a portion. The sample carries 61,000 or so clones, approximately 91% recorded once. The sample comprised peripheral blood. These receptor sequences come from a woman in her forties or fifties with active or convalescent COVID-19.

V gene TRBV9 combines with J gene TRBJ1-4; 9 bases are shared with TRBD1. Germline V gene data show CDR1 as SGDLS and CDR2 as YYNGEE. There are 19 residues in the CDR3. The J segment lost 10 bases and the V segment lost 3 bases, leaving 22 bases of the junction unmatched. The CDR3 region has the DNA TGTGCCAGCAGCGCCCAAAATACGCCCACAGGGGGCTCCTCTGGAAAACTGTTTTTT. As protein: CASSAQNTPTGGSSGKLFF.

V gene TRBV7-6 combines with J gene TRBJ2-1; 15 bases are a match to TRBD2. The CDR3 has 19 amino acids. V lost 6 bases to trimming and J lost 6 bases; unmatched junction nucleotides: 15. CDR1 and CDR2 (germline): SGHVS, FNYEAQ. In DNA, the CDR3 is TGTGCCAGCAGTACAGCCGGGACTAGCGGGAGGCCAGTGCCCAATGAGCAGTTCTTC. As protein: CASSTAGTSGRPVPNEQFF.

This clone was recorded only once. This chain connects TRBV5-6 to TRBJ2-7, with 7 bases matching TRBD2. Germline CDR1 is SGHDT and CDR2 is YYEEEE. The J segment lost 0 bases and the V segment lost 1 base, leaving 4 bases of the junction unmatched. This CDR3 spans 15 amino acids. The DNA for the CDR3 is TGTGCCAGCAGCTTGTCCCTAGCGGCCTCCTACGAGCAGTACTTC. This codes for CASSLSLAASYEQYF. Drawing the rest from reference TRBV5-6 and TRBJ2-7, the complete variable domain is DAGVTQSPTHLIKTRGQQVTLRCSPKSGHDTVSWYQQALGQGPQFIFQYYEEEERQRGNFPDRFSGHQFPNYSSELNVNALLLGDSALYLCASSLSLAASYEQYFGPGTRLTVT.

The chain couples TRBV5-1 to TRBJ1-5; 10 bases are shared with TRBD1. The CDR3 has 15 residues. Germline V gene data show CDR1 as SGHRS and CDR2 as YFSETQ. Trimming cost V 4 bases and J 1 base; bases outside gene matches: 2. The CDR3 is CASSPDRGSNQPQHF. The CDR3, as DNA: TGCGCCAGCAGCCCGGACAGGGGGAGCAATCAGCCCCAGCATTTT.